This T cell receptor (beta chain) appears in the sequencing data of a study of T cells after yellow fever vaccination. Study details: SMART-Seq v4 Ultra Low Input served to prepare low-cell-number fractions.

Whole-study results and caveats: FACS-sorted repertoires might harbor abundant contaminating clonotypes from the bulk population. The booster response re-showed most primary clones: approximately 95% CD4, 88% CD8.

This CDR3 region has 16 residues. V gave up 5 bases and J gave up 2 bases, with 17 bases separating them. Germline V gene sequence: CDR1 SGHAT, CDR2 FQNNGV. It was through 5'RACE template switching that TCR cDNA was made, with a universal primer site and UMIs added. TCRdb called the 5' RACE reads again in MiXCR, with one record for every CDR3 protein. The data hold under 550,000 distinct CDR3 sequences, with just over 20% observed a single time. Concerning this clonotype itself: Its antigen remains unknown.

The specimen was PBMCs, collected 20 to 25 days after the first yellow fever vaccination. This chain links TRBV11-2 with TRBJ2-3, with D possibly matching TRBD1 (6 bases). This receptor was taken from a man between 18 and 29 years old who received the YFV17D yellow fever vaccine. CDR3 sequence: CASSHNSDRITDTQYF. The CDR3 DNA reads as TGTGCCAGCAGCCACAACTCCGACAGGATCACAGATACGCAGTATTTT.